The TCR beta chain described here comes from a study of cytomegalovirus exposure and HLA in healthy donors. Findings and limits, study-wide: TRBV6-2, TRBV6-3 and some other V segments were unresolvable in 87-base-pair reads. Later analysis identified a missense DCLRE1C variant that was linked to TCR beta V- and J-gene trimming. The presence/absence work took it that sequencing depth was about the same across donors.

60 Vbeta and 13 Jbeta primers were used in PCR. The method was immunoSEQ multiplex PCR; TCRdb's version includes in-frame clones alone and lacks a portion of them. The table lists tens of thousands of clones. To note about this clone: As yet, its antigen is unknown.

This CDR3 is 12 amino acids long. The junction had 0 bases not matched to a gene; V was cut back by 6 bases and J by 4 bases. In germline, CDR1 is WSHSY, CDR2 SAAADI. The receptor was isolated from a female donor in good health and CMV-seronegative. The source material was PBMCs. The V gene is TRBV10-2, the J gene TRBJ1-2; 9 nucleotides match TRBD1. The CDR3 bases are TGCGCCAGCAGGGACAGGGGCTATGGCTACACCTTC. Its protein product is CASRDRGYGYTF.